This T cell receptor beta chain comes out of a study of T cell repertoires in cytomegalovirus infection. About the research overall: Alongside well-studied HLA-B-restricted CMV epitopes, recently identified HLA-C-restricted CMV epitopes were also used. CMV infection and matching HLA type were both indicated by public TCR beta signatures. Points from the study as a whole: Clonotypes of TCR beta that were HLA-C-restricted and CMV-specific dominated the ex vivo response.

Of note for this clonotype: The antigen is undetermined.

From germline, CDR1 is WSHSY and CDR2 SAAADI. The CDR3 loop spans 16 amino acids. Deletions cut 4 bases from V and 3 bases from J, with 18 bases between. TCRdb passed the reads through MiXCR, listing each CDR3 protein once. The sample includes approximately 270,000 distinct CDR3 sequences, less than 25% of them seen just once. The chain is built from TRBV10-2 and TRBJ1-2; D gene ambiguous. The TCR originated in a human donor in good health (CMV status not recorded). Some clones in this sample may be carry-over from other donors' samples. Sequencing was performed on cultured PBMCs, taken from culture after CMV antigen stimulation. CDR3 protein: CASSGLTLGGYYGYTF. CDR3 in DNA: TGCGCCAGCAGTGGTTTGACCCTAGGAGGGTACTATGGCTACACCTTC.